This is a list of T cell receptor beta chains from one sample in a study of T cell changes during pregnancy in multiple sclerosis. Clones were sequenced by immunoSEQ multiplex PCR, and TCRdb holds only the in-frame ones, with some missing. This sample has 9,500 to 14,000 clones, with over 65% found just once. The sample in question was CD8+ T cells from peripheral blood mononuclear cells, obtained after pregnancy. The source is a female donor in good health, enrolled as a control in a pregnancy study. The CDR3 runs from the conserved cysteine through the conserved F or W. The D gene is left open where the match is weak. Size is stated for part of the rows, as once, few or many counts, or as a class when the clone is expanded.

TRBV5-1,TRBD2,-,TRBJ2-5,CASSKGTSGGLQETQYF,TGCGCCAGCAGCAAGGGGACTAGCGGGGGGTTGCAAGAGACCCAGTACTTC
TRBV29-1,-,-,TRBJ2-3,CSVEVLPPGQAPDTQYF,TGCAGCGTTGAAGTACTACCACCCGGACAAGCTCCAGATACGCAGTATTTT
TRBV27,TRBD2,once,TRBJ2-1,CASSQGLAGGPSLSSSYNEQFF,TGTGCCAGCAGTCAGGGACTAGCGGGAGGGCCGTCGCTCTCTTCCTCCTACAATGAGCAGTTCTTC
TRBV6-6,TRBD2,-,TRBJ2-1,CASSGERELIYEQFF,TGTGCCAGCAGCGGAGAGCGGGAGCTTATCTATGAGCAGTTCTTC
TRBV9,TRBD2,-,TRBJ2-1,CASSGVGLGGGATTYNEQFF,TGTGCCAGCAGCGGTGTAGGTCTGGGCGGGGGGGCCACAACCTACAATGAGCAGTTCTTC
TRBV19,TRBD2,-,TRBJ2-2,CASSMREGVDGELFF,TGTGCCAGTAGTATGAGGGAGGGCGTCGACGGGGAGCTGTTTTTT
TRBV15,TRBD2,once,TRBJ2-7,CATSRSSGSYEQYF,TGTGCCACCAGCAGATCTAGCGGCTCCTACGAGCAGTACTTC
TRBV25-1,TRBD2,-,TRBJ2-5,CASSERTSGQETQYF,TGTGCCAGCAGTGAGCGGACTAGCGGCCAAGAGACCCAGTACTTC
TRBV18,-,few,TRBJ2-7,CASSPLGGETYEQYF,TGTGCCAGCTCACCACTCGGCGGGGAGACCTACGAGCAGTACTTC
TRBV6-4,TRBD2,-,TRBJ2-1,CASSRPGSGRPNEQFF,TGTGCCAGCAGCCGCCCGGGGAGCGGGAGACCGAATGAGCAGTTCTTC
TRBV5-6,TRBD1,-,TRBJ2-7,CASSSYFTGGYEQYF,TGTGCCAGCAGCTCGTACTTCACAGGGGGGTACGAGCAGTACTTC
TRBV15,-,-,TRBJ2-7,CATSRARAPPFYEQYF,TGTGCCACCAGCAGAGCGCGGGCTCCTCCGTTCTACGAGCAGTACTTC
TRBV11-2,-,-,TRBJ2-7,CASSLGGLGEQYF,TGTGCCAGCAGCTTAGGAGGGTTGGGCGAGCAGTACTTC
TRBV4-3,TRBD2,-,TRBJ2-1,CASSQDWTSGSYNEQFF,TGCGCCAGCAGCCAAGACTGGACTAGCGGGTCGTACAATGAGCAGTTCTTC
TRBV6-1,TRBD1,-,TRBJ2-7,CASRPDRGNSYEQYF,TGTGCCAGCAGACCGGACAGGGGTAACTCCTACGAGCAGTACTTC
TRBV11-2,-,-,TRBJ2-7,CASSLEAGSAGSYEQYF,TGTGCCAGCAGCTTAGAGGCAGGGTCAGCTGGGTCCTACGAGCAGTACTTC
TRBV7-8,-,-,TRBJ2-3,CASSLGPVGNVADTQYF,TGTGCCAGCAGCTTAGGCCCCGTCGGGAACGTCGCAGATACGCAGTATTTT
TRBV4-2,TRBD2,-,TRBJ2-1,CASSQRSGTINNEQFF,TGTGCCAGCAGCCAACGGTCCGGGACTATAAACAATGAGCAGTTCTTC
TRBV15,-,-,TRBJ1-2,CATSRGQGGTYGYTF,TGTGCCACCAGCAGAGGGCAGGGCGGTACCTATGGCTACACCTTC
TRBV6-6,-,-,TRBJ2-1,CASSYRGYEQFF,TGTGCCAGCAGTTACAGAGGATATGAGCAGTTCTTC
TRBV7-9,TRBD2,-,TRBJ2-5,CASSSFTGGYDGSETQYF,TGTGCCAGCAGCTCCTTCACGGGAGGGTATGACGGTTCGGAGACCCAGTACTTC
TRBV7-9,TRBD2,once,TRBJ2-7,CASSPGGGRTYEQYF,TGTGCCAGCAGCCCGGGAGGAGGGCGCACCTACGAGCAGTACTTC
TRBV2,TRBD1,once,TRBJ2-1,CASSRHRGDPNEQFF,TGTGCCAGCAGTCGCCACAGGGGTGATCCGAATGAGCAGTTCTTC
TRBV14,-,-,TRBJ2-7,CASSPGLIYEQYF,TGTGCCAGCAGCCCGGGACTGATCTACGAGCAGTACTTC
TRBV28,TRBD1,-,TRBJ2-1,CASSWTGYNEQFF,TGTGCCAGCAGTTGGACAGGATACAATGAGCAGTTCTTC
TRBV7-3,-,-,TRBJ2-1,CASSLEDSGLNQFF,TGTGCCAGCAGCTTAGAAGATAGCGGCCTCAATCAGTTCTTC
TRBV7-8,-,-,TRBJ1-2,CASSPFWGGTGYGYTF,TGTGCCAGCAGTCCCTTCTGGGGAGGGACGGGGTATGGCTACACCTTC
TRBV4-2,TRBD2,-,TRBJ2-5,CASSPGTSGTQETQYF,TGTGCCAGCAGCCCAGGGACTAGCGGGACTCAAGAGACCCAGTACTTC
TRBV18,-,once,TRBJ1-4,CASSPYTPGVNEKLFF,TGTGCCAGCTCACCATACACCCCAGGGGTTAATGAAAAACTGTTTTTT
TRBV5-1,TRBD2,-,TRBJ2-2,CASSLEGLASNEAGELFF,TGCGCCAGCAGCTTGGAAGGACTAGCGTCAAACGAGGCCGGGGAGCTGTTTTTT
TRBV7-9,-,-,TRBJ2-2,CASSLGPGGKTGELFF,TGTGCCAGCAGCTTAGGTCCAGGGGGGAAAACCGGGGAGCTGTTTTTT
TRBV10-3,-,once,TRBJ2-3,CAIQAGEQDTDTQYF,TGTGCCATTCAGGCCGGCGAACAGGACACAGATACGCAGTATTTT
TRBV11-2,-,-,TRBJ2-5,CASTGGGGGEETQYF,TGTGCCAGCACCGGGGGCGGGGGAGGCGAAGAGACCCAGTACTTC
TRBV5-1,TRBD2,-,TRBJ2-7,CASSLAGGVYEQYF,TGCGCCAGCAGCTTAGCGGGGGGGGTCTACGAGCAGTACTTC
TRBV7-9,TRBD2,-,TRBJ2-5,CASSIDTGTSGDF,TGTGCCAGCAGCATCGATACCGGGACTAGCGGAGACTTC
TRBV27,-,-,TRBJ2-3,CASSTAVGRDTQYF,TGTGCCAGCAGTACAGCGGTTGGCAGGGATACGCAGTATTTT
TRBV5-1,TRBD2,-,TRBJ2-1,CASSSQAGVKNEQFF,TGCGCCAGCAGCTCCCAAGCGGGAGTGAAGAATGAGCAGTTCTTC
TRBV19,TRBD1,-,TRBJ1-2,CASFPTGGMRPPHGYTF,TGTGCCAGCTTCCCCACAGGGGGGATGCGCCCACCTCATGGCTACACCTTC
TRBV4-1,TRBD1,-,TRBJ2-7,CASSQVPQGDYEQYF,TGCGCCAGCAGCCAAGTGCCACAGGGGGATTACGAGCAGTACTTC
TRBV4-2,TRBD2,-,TRBJ2-1,CASSQLTSDYNEQFF,TGTGCCAGCAGCCAACTAACTAGCGACTACAATGAGCAGTTCTTC
TRBV29-1,TRBD2,-,TRBJ2-7,CSVRLAEAYEQYF,TGCAGCGTTCGACTAGCGGAGGCCTACGAGCAGTACTTC
TRBV7-9,-,few,TRBJ2-1,CASSIELDEQFF,TGTGCCAGCAGCATAGAACTAGATGAGCAGTTCTTC
TRBV5-4,-,-,TRBJ2-1,CASSLEQPVNEQFF,TGTGCCAGCAGCTTGGAACAGCCGGTCAATGAGCAGTTCTTC
TRBV11-2,TRBD2,-,TRBJ2-7,CASSPGLARLASEQYF,TGTGCCAGCAGCCCAGGGTTGGCCAGACTAGCAAGCGAGCAGTACTTC
TRBV4-2,TRBD2,medium-sized,TRBJ2-3,CASSQASAGVPDTQYF,TGTGCCAGCAGCCAAGCTTCAGCGGGAGTCCCGGATACGCAGTATTTT